Shown below are 27 T cell receptor beta chains from a single sample sequenced in a study of T cell changes during pregnancy in multiple sclerosis. This table comes from immunoSEQ multiplex PCR, and its TCRdb copy is limited to in-frame clones, with some not included. The repertoire holds 85,000 to 100,000 clones, with around 93% as singletons. Specimen: peripheral blood, collected before pregnancy. The source is a female donor with multiple sclerosis, enrolled in a pregnancy study.

CDR3 loop: CASSLKIPGGRTGELFF. The CDR3 DNA sequence: TGTGCCAGCAGCTTAAAGATACCGGGAGGAAGGACCGGGGAGCTGTTTTTT. The V call is TRBV7-3, the J call TRBJ2-2; 7 bases are a match to TRBD2. The CDR3 sequence is 17 residues long. Germline CDR1 reads SGHTA; CDR2 reads FQGTGA. V was clipped by 1 base and J by 5 bases; unmatched bases: 10.

This rearrangement joins TRBV9 to TRBJ2-7; D perhaps matches TRBD1 (5 bases). The V end lost 3 bases, the J end lost 2 bases, and 12 bases lay between the germline ends. Germline lookup yields CDR1 SGDLS and CDR2 YYNGEE. The CDR3 sequence is 14 residues long. CDR3 sequence: CASSAPDSTYEQYF. The CDR3 DNA follows: TGTGCCAGCAGCGCCCCTGACAGCACCTACGAGCAGTACTTC.

This clone was seen a single time. The chain recombines TRBV29-1 with TRBJ2-3, with 9 positions matching TRBD1. This CDR3 spans 16 amino acids. V lost 5 bases and J lost 5; bases outside the gene matches: 14. Germline V lookup: CDR1 SQVTM, CDR2 ANQGSEA. CDR3 DNA sequence: TGCAGCGTTCTCCTTCCCGGACAGGGGCTGAAAGATACGCAGTATTTT. Protein sequence: CSVLLPGQGLKDTQYF.

V and J are TRBV7-9 and TRBJ1-5; 8 bases agree with TRBD1. V was clipped by 4 bases and J by 4 bases; unmatched bases: 9. CDR1 SEHNR and CDR2 FQNEAQ come from the germline V gene (reference sequence). This CDR3 is built from 16 residues. The CDR3 loop is CASSSTGTGLNQPQHF. CDR3 sequence (DNA): TGTGCCAGCAGCTCCACCGGGACAGGACTTAATCAGCCCCAGCATTTT.

This chain connects TRBV6-5 to TRBJ2-7, with 9 bases aligning to TRBD2. V dropped 2 bases and J dropped 4; count of bases not matched to a gene: 9. From germline, CDR1 is MNHEY and CDR2 SVGAGI. CDR3 size: 16 residues. The DNA for the CDR3 is TGTGCCAGCAGTTACGGGGGTAGCGGGGGAAATTACGAGCAGTACTTC. Translating gives CASSYGGSGGNYEQYF.

V is TRBV29-1 and J is TRBJ2-1, with TRBD2 matching over 12 bases. This CDR3 is built from 16 residues. The V gene end was trimmed by 3 bases and the J gene end by 2 bases; junction bases not matched to a gene: 5. Per germline, CDR1 SQVTM and CDR2 ANQGSEA. This CDR3 is CSVELAGGTPYNEQFF. The CDR3 nucleotides read TGCAGCGTTGAGCTAGCGGGGGGGACCCCCTACAATGAGCAGTTCTTC.

The chain has TRBV29-1 and TRBJ2-3; 7 bases align to TRBD1. The junction had 2 bases not matched to a gene; V was cut back by 4 bases and J by 4 bases. CDR3 length equals 12 residues. Per the germline V gene, CDR1 is SQVTM and CDR2 is ANQGSEA. The CDR3 sequence: CSVGQGSDTQYF. The CDR3 DNA sequence: TGCAGCGTTGGACAGGGATCAGATACGCAGTATTTT.

In this sample, this clone turned up a few times. The V gene is TRBV7-9, the J gene TRBJ1-1, with D unresolved. In germline, CDR1 is SEHNR, CDR2 FQNEAQ (reference sequence). Between the trimmed V and J ends, which lost 3 bases and 5 bases, there was a span of 7 bases. The CDR3 is made up of 12 amino acids. The CDR3 here is CASSFAVTEAFF. CDR3 DNA: TGTGCCAGCAGCTTTGCGGTAACTGAAGCTTTCTTT.

The chain recombines TRBV14 with TRBJ1-5, with D uncertain. V was pared by 3 bases and J by 4 bases, with 4 bases between. Germline lookup yields CDR1 SGHDN and CDR2 FVKESK. This CDR3 comprises 12 residues. CDR3 DNA sequence: TGTGCCAGCAGCCACCCTAATCAGCCCCAGCATTTT. Protein product: CASSHPNQPQHF.

The chain recombines TRBV2 with TRBJ2-7; possibly TRBD1 for D (6 bases). In germline, CDR1 is SNHLY, CDR2 FYNNEI. The CDR3 extends over 13 amino acids. V lost 6 bases, J lost 0 bases, and 9 bases lay in between. CDR3 nucleotides: TGTGCCAGCAGGACAGGATTCTCCTACGAGCAGTACTTC. Its protein product is CASRTGFSYEQYF.

This chain connects TRBV7-9 to TRBJ2-3; D may be TRBD2 (6 bases). The CDR3 runs to 15 residues. Trimming pared 3 bases from V and 2 bases from J, leaving 12 bases between. CDR1 is SEHNR, CDR2 FQNEAQ, per germline (reference sequence). CDR3 sequence: CASSFRGRNTDTQYF. The CDR3 bases are TGTGCCAGCAGCTTTCGGGGGAGAAACACAGATACGCAGTATTTT.

For the CDR3, the DNA is TGTGCCAGCAGTGCATTAGCGGGGGGGTTCTACAATGAGCAGTTCTTC. The encoded protein is CASSALAGGFYNEQFF. The rearrangement links TRBV6-1 to TRBJ2-1; TRBD2 matches 11 bases. The CDR3 extends over 16 amino acids. The V and J ends lost 4 bases and 3 bases, in that order; junction bases with no gene match: 5. Germline V gene sequence: CDR1 MNHNS, CDR2 SASEGT.

The CDR3, as DNA: TGCGCCAGCAGCCGGGGGGACCCTGGGGCCAACGTCCTGACTTTC. It is translated as CASSRGDPGANVLTF. The chain joins TRBV4-3 to TRBJ2-6, with D tentatively TRBD2 (6 bases). Germline V lookup: CDR1 LGHNA, CDR2 YSLEER. V lost 4 bases and J 2 bases, leaving 9 bases between the germline ends. The CDR3 is 15 amino acids.

This chain uses TRBV6-1 with TRBJ2-7; 7 positions match TRBD1. Germline CDR1 and CDR2: MNHNS and SASEGT. The J segment lost 7 bases and the V segment lost 3 bases, leaving 9 bases of the junction unmatched. This CDR3 comprises 14 residues. DNA of the CDR3: TGTGCCAGCAGTGATTCCGGGACAGCAAGAGAGCAGTACTTC. Amino acid sequence: CASSDSGTAREQYF.

This clone has a single count. The chain recombines TRBV4-1 with TRBJ2-7; the match to TRBD1 covers 10 bases. V trimming: 3 bases; J trimming: 3 bases; junction bases outside the gene matches: 5. CDR3 length: 15 residues. CDR1 is MGHRA and CDR2 is YSYEKL in the germline V gene. This CDR3 reads CASSHGTGVGYEQYF. CDR3 nucleotide sequence: TGCGCCAGCAGCCACGGGACAGGGGTGGGCTACGAGCAGTACTTC.

This clone was seen a single time. J is TRBJ2-7 and V is TRBV11-2; D gene unclear. CDR1 is SGHAT, CDR2 FQNNGV, per germline. The length of the CDR3 is 14 residues. The V end was cut by 3 bases, the J end by 4 bases, with 13 bases between. CDR3 DNA sequence: TGTGCCAGCAGCTTCCCTTCTCCTTCTTACGAGCAGTACTTC. Its protein is CASSFPSPSYEQYF.

This chain links TRBV29-1 with TRBJ2-1, with 10 nucleotides matching TRBD2. CDR3 length: 13 amino acids. With 4 bases clipped from V and 9 bases from J, the junction kept 6 bases outside the gene matches. The germline CDR1 and CDR2 sequences are SQVTM and ANQGSEA. CDR3 nucleotides: TGCAGCGTTGTAGGACTAGCGGTTGGTGAGCAGTTCTTC. It yields the protein CSVVGLAVGEQFF.

The V call is TRBV18, the J call TRBJ1-2; TRBD1 matches 8 bases. The CDR3 consists of 15 residues. Germline loops: CDR1 KGHSH, CDR2 LQKENI. Trimming removed 5 bases from V and 0 bases from J; junction bases left unmatched: 5. The CDR3 DNA is TGTGCCAGCTCATCATTCAGGGGGCCTAACTATGGCTACACCTTC. The encoded protein is CASSSFRGPNYGYTF.

The chain combines TRBV7-2 with TRBJ2-1; 10 nucleotides line up with TRBD2. V was clipped by 3 bases and J by 9 bases; unmatched bases: 8. Germline CDR1 SGHTA, CDR2 FQGNSA. This CDR3 comprises 15 residues. The CDR3 spells CASSLASSGSREQFF. CDR3 coding DNA: TGTGCCAGCAGCTTGGCGTCTAGCGGGAGCCGTGAGCAGTTCTTC. Full variable domain (rest looked up from reference TRBV7-2 and TRBJ2-1): GAGVSQSPSNKVTEKGKDVELRCDPISGHTALYWYRQSLGQGLEFLIYFQGNSAPDKSGLPSDRFSAERTGGSVSTLTIQRTQQEDSAVYLCASSLASSGSREQFFGPGTRLTVL.

This clone has a single count. The chain recombines TRBV30 with TRBJ2-1; 7 bases are a match to TRBD2. The V gene's germline CDR1 is GTSNPN and CDR2 SVGIG (reference sequence). The CDR3 is 14 amino acids. V lost 7 bases, J lost 3 bases, and 9 bases stayed unmatched. CDR3 protein: CASWGAGHYNEQFF. The CDR3, as DNA: TGTGCCTCCTGGGGAGCGGGGCACTACAATGAGCAGTTCTTC.

This chain connects TRBV7-9 to TRBJ2-2; TRBD1 matches 9 bases. The V segment lost 6 bases and the J segment 4 bases; nucleotides outside the gene matches: 6. The CDR3 covers 15 residues. Germline V gives CDR1 SEHNR, CDR2 FQNEAQ (reference sequence). The CDR3, as DNA: TGTGCCAGCAGATCCGGGACAGGGTTCACCGGGGAGCTGTTTTTT. Translating gives CASRSGTGFTGELFF.

The sample holds a few counts of this clone. The chain links TRBV14 to TRBJ2-7; the D is unclear. The CDR3 loop spans 12 amino acids. V lost 8 bases and J 2 bases, leaving 10 bases between the germline ends. The germline V gene has CDR1 SGHDN and CDR2 FVKESK. The CDR3 is CASGEIPYEQYF. Here the CDR3 DNA reads TGTGCCAGCGGAGAGATCCCCTACGAGCAGTACTTC.

V usage is TRBV19 and J usage is TRBJ1-5; 9 nucleotides match TRBD1. Germline V CDR1 and CDR2: LNHDA, SQIVND (reference sequence). Trimming at V came to 1 base and at J to 5 bases, leaving 9 bases not matched to a gene. The CDR3 loop spans 17 amino acids. CDR3 residues: CASSIGWTGESDQPQHF. Written as DNA, the CDR3 is TGTGCCAGTAGTATAGGCTGGACAGGGGAGAGCGATCAGCCCCAGCATTTT.

The V and J genes are TRBV30 and TRBJ2-3, with D possibly matching TRBD2 (5 bases). The CDR3 loop spans 13 amino acids. Trimming shortened V by 3 bases and J by 5 bases, and 12 bases separated the two germline ends. Germline V gives CDR1 GTSNPN, CDR2 SVGIG (reference sequence). CDR3 in DNA: TGTGCCTGGAGAGGAGGAGGCCGAGATACGCAGTATTTT. It codes for CAWRGGGRDTQYF.

The rearrangement joins TRBV19 to TRBJ1-5; no reliable D call. Trimming took 3 bases from V and 11 from J, leaving 11 bases between them. Germline V gene data show CDR1 as LNHDA and CDR2 as SQIVND (reference sequence). The CDR3 has 12 amino acids. The CDR3 DNA reads as TGTGCCAGTAGTATTCCGGGTCTGACCCAGCATTTT. This encodes CASSIPGLTQHF.

The rearrangement links TRBV6-5 to TRBJ1-1, with a weak D call TRBD1 (6 bases). CDR1 and CDR2 (germline): MNHEY, SVGAGI. Trimming took off 5 bases at V and 2 bases at J, with 12 bases between the two ends. The CDR3 consists of 14 residues. DNA of the CDR3: TGTGCCAGCAGTAGGACAGCTTTAAACACTGAAGCTTTCTTT. Protein sequence: CASSRTALNTEAFF.

The rearrangement joins TRBV7-2 to TRBJ2-1; TRBD2 matches at 12 bases. The V gene end was trimmed by 2 bases and the J gene end by 9 bases; junction bases not matched to a gene: 8. Germline V lookup: CDR1 SGHTA, CDR2 FQGNSA. The CDR3 has 16 amino acids. The CDR3 DNA is TGTGCCAGCAGCTTATTTCTAGCGGGGGGGCTAGGTGAGCAGTTCTTC. It yields the protein CASSLFLAGGLGEQFF.